The T cell receptor beta chain under discussion was sequenced for a study of cytomegalovirus exposure and HLA in healthy donors. PCR used 60 Vbeta primers and 13 Jbeta primers. The assay was immunoSEQ multiplex PCR, and TCRdb's table has in-frame clones only and misses some. The sample carries roughly 100,000 clones, 78% recorded once. The clonotype comes from a middle-aged woman in good health and CMV-seronegative. The specimen sequenced was PBMCs.

The DNA for the CDR3 is TGCGCCAGCAGCCAACGTGACCTGAGGGGAAACACCATATATTTT. Its translation: CASSQRDLRGNTIYF. V gene TRBV4-3 combines with J gene TRBJ1-3; no reliable D call. V lost 2 bases and J lost 4, with 12 bases in between. The germline V gene has CDR1 LGHNA and CDR2 YSLEER. This CDR3 has 15 amino acids.